The clone carrying this T cell receptor beta chain came up a few times. Its antigen is currently unknown. This record belongs to a study of PD-L1 blockade in urothelial cancer. Study as a whole: Blood samples had a median of about 140,000 T cells, tens of thousands of unique TCRs, and clonality 0.08 to 0.085.

There are 15 residues in the CDR3. CDR1 is SGHNT, CDR2 YENEEA, per germline. V was trimmed by 4 bases and J by 0 bases, leaving 10 bases between them. Patients yielded 1 to 8 samples each, pretreatment and on-treatment. Study-wide findings and caveats: The study found that durable-benefit patients expanded tumor-associated blood clones more at 3 weeks. Improved survival was predicted by pretreatment blood TCR clonality below the median.

Sequencing was performed with immunoSEQ multiplex PCR; in TCRdb, only in-frame clones are kept and a portion is missing. The sample contains tens of thousands of clones, 70% to 85% of which appear only once. The sequencing here drew on PBMCs, taken around atezolizumab (anti-PD-L1) treatment. The TCR was taken from a man between 65 and 85 years old with urothelial cancer. The chain has TRBV11-3 and TRBJ2-1, with D hard to call. CDR3 DNA sequence: TGTGCCAGCAGCTCCGACGGAGACTCCTACAATGAGCAGTTCTTC. This translates into CASSSDGDSYNEQFF.